The sequence of this T cell receptor beta chain was determined in a study of regulatory T cells in long-lasting Graves disease. The sample's time point: newly diagnosed GD, antithyroid drugs for less than 3 months. Isolated PBMC RNA provided the starting material for the TCR library. CDR1 and CDR2 from the germline V gene are SGHDT and YYEEEE. The CDR3 length is 15 residues. In regard to this clonotype: Germline and junction disagree at one end, which may indicate a read error.

Assembly of TCR beta libraries relied on iRepertoire HTBI primers together with Arm-PCR of CDR3 regions. One entry per CDR3 protein, called by TCRdb with MiXCR from the multiplex PCR reads. The table lists roughly 500,000 distinct CDR3 sequences, about 14% of them singletons. These data were likewise used in another study, on T cells in Graves' hyperthyroidism and ophthalmopathy.

The chain is built from TRBV5-6 and TRBJ2-1, with TRBD1 as a possible D gene (6 bases). The sample in question was peripheral blood mononuclear cells (PBMCs), obtained at new diagnosis, from a patient treated with antithyroid drugs. The receptor was derived from a man aged 25-45 years with Graves disease. CDR3 in DNA: TGTGCCAGCAGCTTGGAGCCAGGGGTAGCCAATGAGCCGTTCTTC. Its translation is CASSLEPGVANEPFF.